Only a few counts were recorded for the clone carrying this T cell receptor beta chain. The antigen is unknown. It was RNA transcripts that yielded the amplified TCR beta CDR3 regions. During a first-round RT-PCR of the TCR CDR3, the HTBI primer set was used. TCRdb ran MiXCR on the multiplex PCR reads and lists one entry per CDR3 protein. The sample lists about 560,000 distinct CDR3 sequences, 16% occurring once. These data are taken from a study of T cells in Graves' hyperthyroidism and ophthalmopathy. Trimming removed 0 bases at V and 7 bases at J, with 10 bases between. The CDR3 totals 13 residues. Germline V lookup: CDR1 SQVTM, CDR2 ANQGSEA. Notes on the study in general: Ophthalmopathy was told apart from stable hyperthyroidism by a 13 V-J model.

The receptor comes from a woman under 30 with Graves' hyperthyroidism. The gene calls are TRBV29-1 and TRBJ2-1; no firm D call. Sequenced input: blood. CDR3 sequence: CSVEDLPFNEQFF. In DNA form, the CDR3 reads TGCAGCGTTGAAGATCTACCGTTTAATGAGCAGTTCTTC.